This T cell receptor (beta chain) was captured by sequencing in a study of human T cells and chemical hapten exposure. Overall study context: A patient group, mainly female, showed alopecia areata, totalis or universalis. Slight differences in pooled library volume were the main source of varying TCR yields across samples.

As the library was built, unique molecular identifiers were attached to individual cDNA molecules. TCRdb re-derived calls from the RACE reads in MiXCR, one entry per CDR3 protein. The sample holds roughly 380,000 distinct CDR3 sequences, around 5.5% seen once. The time point: pre-sensitization, week 0. Treatment denoted: therapeutic diphenylcyclopropenone sensitization with weekly scalp DPC. Unfractionated whole blood was the source from which total RNA was extracted. V was pared by 1 base and J by 6 bases, with 8 bases of the junction left unmatched. Looked up from germline, CDR1 is SGHTA and CDR2 is FQGNSA. The CDR3 runs 16 residues. In its sample, this clonotype was seen a few times.

This receptor was identified in a woman between 45 and 60 years old with alopecia areata. Some clones in this sample may be carry-over from other donors' samples. This chain joins TRBV7-2 and TRBJ2-3; TRBD2 matches at 9 bases. The specimen was whole blood, collected in connection with sensitization to the hapten diphenylcyclopropenone (DPC). The CDR3, as DNA: TGTGCCAGCAGCTTAGTAACAGCGGGGGGCAAGGATACGCAGTATTTT. Amino acids: CASSLVTAGGKDTQYF.